This section outlines one T cell receptor (beta chain) sequence together with its context. This record comes from a study of Graves' ophthalmopathy and Graves' hyperthyroidism. Germline V gene lookup returns CDR1 SGHAT and CDR2 FQNNGV. V lost 5 bases and J 4 bases, leaving 21 bases between the germline ends. The CDR3 loop spans 17 amino acids. Investigators amplified TCR beta CDR3 regions from RNA transcripts. The first-round RT-PCR employed HTBI primers together with the Qiagen OneStep RT-PCR kit. A multiplex PCR was then performed as the second round. TCRdb re-analysed the multiplex PCR reads in MiXCR, keeping a single row per CDR3 protein. The table lists tens of thousands of distinct CDR3 sequences, 50% of them singletons.

The sample was peripheral blood. This TCR was recovered from an adult man with Graves' ophthalmopathy. The rearrangement links TRBV11-2 to TRBJ2-1; maybe TRBD2 (7 bases). The CDR3 DNA follows: TGTGCCAGCAGCCTTAGGGGGGGGGCTCCACCTTACAATGAGCAGTTCTTC. Amino acid sequence: CASSLRGGAPPYNEQFF.